Presented here are 19 T cell receptor beta chains from one specimen sequenced in a study of T cell clusters in autoimmune cytopenias. Multiplex touch-down PCR amplified TRB using TRB-A and TRB-B pools in one tube. From the multiplex PCR reads, TCRdb lists one entry per CDR3 protein and no DNA. This repertoire includes about 5,000 distinct CDR3 sequences. Each sample's input was 250 ng genomic DNA, 38,000 or so genome equivalents. Input material: peripheral blood. These receptors all come from a human donor with an autoimmune cytopenia or autoimmune hepatitis (not recorded which).

This clonotype counts as medium-sized by frequency. V gene TRBV7-2 combines with J gene TRBJ1-5; TCRdb outputs TRBD1, but without DNA this stays unchecked. The CDR3 consists of 14 residues. CDR1 is SGHTA, CDR2 FQGNSA, per germline. The CDR3: CASSFGRINQPQHF.

This clonotype is called medium-sized based on its frequency. The gene calls are TRBV7-3 and TRBJ2-2. The V gene's germline CDR1 is SGHTA and CDR2 FQGTGA. The CDR3 loop spans 12 amino acids. CDR3: CASSLNTGELFF.

This chain links TRBV4-1 with TRBJ2-3; there is no DNA to check the TCRdb D call of TRBD1. The germline V gene has CDR1 MGHRA and CDR2 YSYEKL. The CDR3 runs to 14 residues. The CDR3 reads CASSQRTGWDTQYF.

According to its frequency, this clonotype is medium-sized (0.01 to 0.1%). V usage is TRBV6-2 or TRBV6-3 and J usage is TRBJ2-7; the D call from TCRdb, TRBD1, cannot be confirmed without DNA. The CDR3 length is 14 residues. Germline-derived CDR1 and CDR2 are MNHEY and SVGEGT. The CDR3 spells CASSLTGEAYEQYF.

The rearrangement joins TRBV11-2 to TRBJ2-1; there is no DNA to check the TCRdb D call of TRBD2. Germline V lookup: CDR1 SGHAT, CDR2 FQNNGV. CDR3 length: 16 residues. CDR3 residues: CASSPDTGTSGNEQFF.

CDR3: CAWSLGVQGGGYTF. This chain connects TRBV30 to TRBJ1-2; the TRBD1 assignment by TCRdb is unverifiable without DNA. The CDR3 sequence is 14 residues long. Germline values: CDR1 GTSNPN, CDR2 SVGIG (reference sequence).

V and J are TRBV20-1 and TRBJ2-1; lacking DNA, the TRBD1 call made by TCRdb goes unchecked. There are 19 residues in the CDR3. Germline values: CDR1 DFQATT, CDR2 SNEGSKA (reference sequence). CDR3 region: CSARIGQGVGGTTYNEQFF.

The chain is built from TRBV6-5 and TRBJ1-2; TCRdb selects TRBD1, and the lack of DNA leaves this call unchecked. This CDR3 is built from 17 residues. Germline V gene data show CDR1 as MNHEY and CDR2 as SVGAGI. CDR3 sequence reads: CASRGTGSGIGNYGYTF.

This clonotype counts as medium-sized by frequency. V and J are TRBV27 and TRBJ1-3; TCRdb selects TRBD1, and the lack of DNA leaves this call unchecked. Germline CDR1 MNHEY, CDR2 SMNVEV (reference sequence). The length of the CDR3 is 17 residues. The CDR3 protein is CASGTRITQGTGNTIYF.

In terms of frequency, this clonotype is medium-sized. V gene TRBV19 combines with J gene TRBJ2-5. Germline V gives CDR1 LNHDA, CDR2 SQIVND (reference sequence). The CDR3 totals 13 residues. The CDR3 reads CASSTQVRGTQYF.

The gene calls are TRBV7-9 and TRBJ2-3; TCRdb indicates TRBD1, and absent DNA this call remains unverified. The CDR3 consists of 17 residues. The germline V gene has CDR1 SEHNR and CDR2 FQNEAQ (reference sequence). CDR3 loop: CASSLARPGRFTDTQYF.

By frequency, this clonotype is medium-sized. This chain uses TRBV7-6 with TRBJ2-3. The CDR3 is made up of 16 amino acids. Per germline, CDR1 SGHVS and CDR2 FNYEAQ. CDR3 sequence reads: CASSLGSSLSTDTQYF.

The V call is TRBV7-2, the J call TRBJ2-5; TCRdb gives TRBD2 as the D gene, but with no DNA this cannot be confirmed. The CDR3 contains 15 residues. The V gene's germline CDR1 is SGHTA and CDR2 FQGNSA. The CDR3 spells CASSSGTMVQETQYF. Full variable domain (missing parts from reference TRBV7-2 and TRBJ2-5): GAGVSQSPSNKVTEKGKDVELRCDPISGHTALYWYRQSLGQGLEFLIYFQGNSAPDKSGLPSDRFSAERTGGSVSTLTIQRTQQEDSAVYLCASSSGTMVQETQYFGPGTRLLVL.

The rearrangement links TRBV5-4 to TRBJ2-5; the D call of TRBD1 rests on TCRdb alone, since no DNA is present to check it. The CDR3 consists of 13 residues. The germline V gene has CDR1 SGHNT and CDR2 YYREEE (reference sequence). This chain's CDR3 is CASSFGGGETQYF.

This clonotype registers medium-sized by frequency. This chain uses TRBV11-1 with TRBJ1-2; TCRdb gives TRBD1 as the D gene, but with no DNA this cannot be confirmed. Germline CDR1 is SGHAT and CDR2 is FQDESV (reference sequence). This CDR3 is 14 amino acids long. CDR3 sequence: CASSQGQPYYGYTF.

This clonotype is labeled medium-sized based on frequency. The chain links TRBV5-6 to TRBJ1-2. The CDR3 totals 15 residues. Germline V gene data show CDR1 as SGHDT and CDR2 as YYEEEE. This CDR3 is CASSLSGQPNYGYTF.

V usage is TRBV7-2 and J usage is TRBJ1-6; as DNA is missing, the TRBD1 call by TCRdb cannot be tested. Per germline, CDR1 SGHTA and CDR2 FQGNSA. The CDR3 has 16 amino acids. The CDR3: CASSSGQGQYNSPLHF.

The rearrangement uses TRBV4-1 and TRBJ2-1. The CDR3 contains 16 residues. Germline CDR1 and CDR2: MGHRA and YSYEKL. CDR3 region: CASSQDRFGTYNEQFF.

CDR3 sequence: CASNEGGLTGELFF. The chain combines TRBV19 with TRBJ2-2; TCRdb selects TRBD1, and the lack of DNA leaves this call unchecked. The CDR3 extends over 14 amino acids. Germline V gives CDR1 LNHDA, CDR2 SQIVND (reference sequence). Using reference TRBV19 and TRBJ2-2 for the parts outside the CDR3, the full variable domain is DGGITQSPKYLFRKEGQNVTLSCEQNLNHDAMYWYRQDPGQGLRLIYYSQIVNDFQKGDIAEGYSVSREKKESFPLTVTSAQKNPTAFYLCASNEGGLTGELFFGEGSRLTVL.